Reported below is one T cell receptor (beta chain). The sample belongs to a study of blood T cell repertoires in COVID-19. Study information: Samples of COVID-19 (acute and convalescent) were obtained from the United States, Italy and Spain. T cells, B-cell-depleted T cells, or PBMCs supplied cDNA or gDNA.

V lost 5 bases to trimming and J lost 5 bases, with 10 bases between them. There are 14 residues in the CDR3. Germline V gene data show CDR1 as KGHSH and CDR2 as LQKENI. Seattle patients were enrolled while actively infected and followed longitudinally. Only in-frame clones appear in the TCRdb table, and some are missing; sequencing was by immunoSEQ multiplex PCR. Here the sample spans roughly 150,000 clones, approximately 91% being singletons. The sample comprised peripheral blood. The receptor was derived from a young man with COVID-19, enrolled during active disease. V gene TRBV18 combines with J gene TRBJ1-6; D is ambiguous. The CDR3 is CASSEWLDNSPLHF. For the CDR3, the DNA is TGTGCCAGCTCAGAGTGGTTGGATAATTCACCCCTCCACTTT.